One TCR beta chain is described in this entry. No antigen is known for it. This record comes from a study of T cell repertoires in cytomegalovirus infection. Study summary: Shared public TCR beta signatures pointed to both CMV infection and a matching HLA type.

Trimming removed 1 base from V and 5 bases from J, with 6 bases in between. The CDR3 is made up of 13 amino acids. Germline V gives CDR1 MNHEY, CDR2 SMNVEV (reference sequence). TCRdb itself ran the reads through MiXCR, one entry per CDR3 protein. The sample shows roughly 180,000 distinct CDR3 sequences, about 18% of them seen only once. General study results and limits: It was HLA-C-restricted CMV-specific TCR beta clonotypes that dominated the response ex vivo. Adding up the frequency of public TCR beta families identified people who carried CMV plus the relevant HLA.

This clonotype was obtained from a human donor in good health (CMV status not recorded). Some clones in this sample may be carry-over from other donors' samples. The material sequenced was CD8+ T cells from PBMCs. This chain connects TRBV27 to TRBJ2-1; D not certain. The CDR3 region is CASSLFRDNEQFF. The CDR3 nucleotides are TGTGCCAGCAGTTTATTTAGGGACAATGAGCAGTTCTTC.